The sequence of this T cell receptor (beta chain) was determined in a study of T cell clonotyping in hematopoietic cell transplantation. Looking at the study overall: Recipient samples before transplant were obtained post-cytoreduction. Study-wide findings and caveats: Recipient TCR diversity dropped after transplant; expanded clonotypes rose from day 30 to 180. At the given depth, recipient repertoires were over 95% de novo clonotypes.

Germline V CDR1 and CDR2: MNHEY, SVGAGI. This CDR3 is built from 15 residues. The V gene lost 10 bases and the J gene lost 3 bases, with 16 bases spanning the gap. Documented time point: recipient sample about 28 days before transplant, after cytoreduction. Worth noting for this clone: Its antigen is unidentified.

The protocol was immunoSEQ multiplex PCR, while the TCRdb copy is restricted to in-frame clones and leaves out a portion. Here the sample spans about 76,000 clones, 90% to 97% being singletons. The chain couples TRBV6-5 to TRBJ1-6, with D unresolved. The starting material was peripheral blood mononuclear cells, obtained before stem cell transplant. The origin of this receptor is a woman in her forties or fifties with acute myeloid leukemia. Some clones in this sample may be carry-over from other donors' samples. The CDR3 sequence is CATFPGGNYNSPLHF. Here the CDR3 DNA reads TGTGCCACCTTTCCGGGCGGGAACTATAATTCACCCCTCCACTTT.